A selection of T cell receptor beta chains follows, all from one sample in a study of response to subunit inactivated influenza vaccine. TCRdb re-called the RT-PCR reads with MiXCR, one entry per CDR3 protein. The sample includes 530,000 or so distinct CDR3 sequences, 12% of them seen just once. Specimen: PBMCs from blood, collected on the day of vaccination. The source is a man aged 50 to 60 who received an inactivated influenza vaccine. Each CDR3 is given with its conserved first and last residue. Not every row has a clone size; where given, it reads once, few, many or a size class.

abundance,j_gene,v_gene,CDR3aa
few,TRBJ2-2,TRBV7-2,CASSLAQLAGAGELFF
few,TRBJ2-3,TRBV9,CASSARTGRGDTQYF
many,TRBJ2-3,TRBV29-1,CSAVQGITQYF
few,TRBJ1-3,TRBV6-5,CASSLSNLPGSGNTIYF
few,TRBJ2-3,TRBV27,CASSLSFRLVTDTQYF
few,TRBJ2-3,TRBV7-9,CASSPQGRPADTQYF
many,TRBJ2-7,TRBV5-1,CASSFLAGDYEQYF
many,TRBJ2-2,TRBV12-3/TRBV12-4,CASSFLEGAGTGELFF
few,TRBJ2-5,TRBV28,CASSRGAGLEETQYF
few,TRBJ1-2,TRBV7-2,CASTRDRENGYTF
-,TRBJ2-3,TRBV29-1,CSVEVRQGGDTPYF
many,TRBJ2-7,TRBV28,CASSSTTTSYEQYF
few,TRBJ2-1,TRBV6-5,CASSFGGHFLWNEQFF
-,TRBJ2-1,TRBV7-9,CASSWLGSGRDNEQFF
few,TRBJ2-1,TRBV28,CASGPLPGTSGRNEQFF
-,TRBJ2-3,TRBV20-1,CCASTEGLAGVIDTQYF
-,TRBJ2-7,TRBV12-3/TRBV12-4,CASSSSPTAHNSYEQYF
few,TRBJ2-7,TRBV6-2/TRBV6-3,CASTTIPGTSDYEQYF
-,TRBJ1-2,TRBV5-5,CASSLGQSLNYGYTF
few,TRBJ2-5,TRBV5-1,CASSSDTAGTQYF
few,TRBJ1-1,TRBV20-1,CSVLEGPTEAFF
-,TRBJ2-3,TRBV4-2,CASSQVASGGDTDTQYF
many,TRBJ2-7,TRBV3-1,CASSLMTGEPYEQYF
-,TRBJ2-2,TRBV9,CASSVAAGSNTGELFF
once,TRBJ1-6,TRBV12-3/TRBV12-4,CASSLKGPYNSPLHF
few,TRBJ1-2,TRBV20-1,CSAKGNHGYTF
few,TRBJ2-7,TRBV28,CASRRTGGDSWEQYF
-,TRBJ2-1,TRBV4-2,CASSQAGTGGATYNEQFF
few,TRBJ2-7,TRBV7-7,CASSFLSGDPYEQYF
few,TRBJ2-3,TRBV10-3,CAISDSRSGFTDTQYF
few,TRBJ1-5,TRBV23-1,CASSRLPGAVRTNQPQHF
-,TRBJ1-5,TRBV20-1,CSARRPGQGTQPQHF
-,TRBJ2-7,TRBV7-9,CASSNSTGTLRLEQYF
-,TRBJ1-5,TRBV20-1,CSARGGQGQPQHF
many,TRBJ2-4,TRBV5-1,CASSLAAKGSDIQYF
-,TRBJ2-3,TRBV7-8,CASSLGLAQTDTQYF
few,TRBJ2-2,TRBV21-1,CASSKFQGPPNTGELFF
-,TRBJ1-1,TRBV15,CATSSRGQGAPNTEAFF
few,TRBJ2-7,TRBV28,CASSITQGTEQYF
few,TRBJ2-1,TRBV11-1,CASSFGGTPYNEQFF
few,TRBJ2-2,TRBV12-3/TRBV12-4,CASVRAANTGELFF
few,TRBJ2-7,TRBV10-1,CASSRDRDFEQYF
few,TRBJ2-3,TRBV4-3,CASSLLPGGRAGDTQYF
-,TRBJ1-6,TRBV4-2,CASSQESDSPLHF
-,TRBJ2-3,TRBV28,CASSWRASGDTQYF
few,TRBJ2-1,TRBV4-1,CASSQVWSSWDNEQFF
-,TRBJ2-1,TRBV7-8,CASSLRAGEKYNEQFF
-,TRBJ2-1,TRBV10-3,CAINADRGRQDEQFF
many,TRBJ2-1,TRBV28,CASRLAGESGNEQFF